Below, 27 T cell receptor beta chains from the same sample are listed, as sequenced in a study of blood T cell repertoires in COVID-19. Method: immunoSEQ multiplex PCR; TCRdb's copy keeps in-frame clones and lacks some. The repertoire has 250,000 to 300,000 clones, roughly 83% of them found once; the top ten carry about 4.9%. The material sequenced was peripheral blood. The receptors here all came from a man in his sixties who had recovered from COVID-19.

The chain is built from TRBV19 and TRBJ2-1, with 9 bases matching TRBD1. Trimming cost V 3 bases and J 7 bases; bases outside gene matches: 7. Looked up from germline, CDR1 is LNHDA and CDR2 is SQIVND (reference sequence). The length of the CDR3 is 15 residues. CDR3 bases: TGTGCCAGTAGTATTCGGGACAGGGTCTCGAATGAGCAGTTCTTC. It translates to CASSIRDRVSNEQFF.

The V gene is TRBV2, the J gene TRBJ2-1; 9 bases line up with TRBD2. The germline V gene encodes CDR1 SNHLY and CDR2 FYNNEI. V gave up 2 bases and J gave up 3 bases; unmatched junction bases: 11. The CDR3 is 18 residues long. The CDR3 spells CASSERSFSAGGYNEQFF. The CDR3, as DNA: TGTGCCAGCAGTGAAAGGAGTTTTTCAGCGGGGGGCTACAATGAGCAGTTCTTC.

The chain has TRBV30 and TRBJ2-7; TRBD2 matches at 10 bases. Trimming at V came to 5 bases and at J to 0 bases, leaving 4 bases not matched to a gene. Germline-derived CDR1 and CDR2 are GTSNPN and SVGIG (reference sequence). CDR3 length: 14 amino acids. CDR3 DNA sequence: TGTGCCTGGGCGAGCGGGGGGGCCTCCTACGAGCAGTACTTC. Translation gives CAWASGGASYEQYF.

This clone came up a few times. The rearrangement joins TRBV21-1 to TRBJ2-2; the table assigns TRBD2, which was not confirmed against the DNA. TRBV21-1 is termed a pseudogene. The CDR3 extends over 13 amino acids. For the CDR3, the DNA is TGTGCCAGCAGCCTCCCGACTACCGGGGAGCTGTTTTTT. It is translated as CASSLPTTGELFF.

This chain joins TRBV29-1 and TRBJ2-2; D is perhaps TRBD2 (5 bases). The CDR3 covers 13 residues. The germline gives CDR1 SQVTM, CDR2 ANQGSEA. Trimming took off 1 base at V and 4 bases at J, with 7 bases between the two ends. Here the CDR3 DNA reads TGCAGCGTTGAAGTGGACTCCACCGGGGAGCTGTTTTTT. It is translated as CSVEVDSTGELFF.

The genes are TRBV7-2 and TRBJ1-1; D is unresolved. Trimming pared 4 bases from V and 2 bases from J, leaving 14 bases between. Germline V CDR1 and CDR2: SGHTA, FQGNSA. CDR3 length: 15 amino acids. The CDR3 DNA sequence: TGTGCCAGCAGCTCCCTGGGCCGGGGAAACACTGAAGCTTTCTTT. This gives the protein CASSSLGRGNTEAFF.

This chain connects TRBV3-1 (or the pseudogene TRBV3-2) to TRBJ1-2; D is unclear. In germline, CDR1 is LGHDT, CDR2 YNNKEL (reference sequence). CDR3 length equals 15 residues. Trimming took off 4 bases at V and 0 bases at J, with 12 bases between the two ends. Here the CDR3 DNA reads TGTGCCAGCAGCCGCGGTAAAGGTTCTAACTATGGCTACACCTTC. Protein: CASSRGKGSNYGYTF.

V usage is TRBV11-2 and J usage is TRBJ2-1; possible D gene TRBD1, 5 bases. CDR3 length: 15 amino acids. Germline CDR1 SGHAT, CDR2 FQNNGV. Trimming pared 6 bases from V and 4 bases from J, leaving 16 bases between. The chain's CDR3 is CASRLTLDKYNEQFF. The CDR3 bases are TGTGCCAGCAGGCTTACCCTGGACAAGTACAATGAGCAGTTCTTC.

This clone was picked up a small number of times. J is TRBJ1-2 and V is TRBV5-5; 7 bases map to TRBD1. The CDR3 is 18 amino acids. The V segment lost 2 bases and the J segment 2 bases; nucleotides outside the gene matches: 15. CDR1 is SGHKS, CDR2 YYEKEE, per germline (reference sequence). CDR3 bases: TGTGCCAGCAGCTTCGAATCTTTGGGACAGATACAGAACTATGGCTACACCTTC. Translated, it gives CASSFESLGQIQNYGYTF.

V and J are TRBV5-1 and TRBJ2-3; 13 nucleotides match TRBD2. V dropped 2 bases and J dropped 2; count of bases not matched to a gene: 11. CDR3 length: 19 amino acids. CDR1 and CDR2 (germline): SGHRS, YFSETQ. In DNA, the CDR3 is TGCGCCAGCAGCTTATATGGGACTAGCGGGACATTTGTCACAGATACGCAGTATTTT. Protein sequence: CASSLYGTSGTFVTDTQYF. The full variable domain, completed using reference TRBV5-1 and TRBJ2-3, is KAGVTQTPRYLIKTRGQQVTLSCSPISGHRSVSWYQQTPGQGLQFLFEYFSETQRNKGNFPGRFSGRQFSNSRSEMNVSTLELGDSALYLCASSLYGTSGTFVTDTQYFGPGTRLTVL.

V usage is TRBV6-5 and J usage is TRBJ2-7; 14 nucleotides agree with TRBD2. Germline loops: CDR1 MNHEY, CDR2 SVGAGI. With 6 bases clipped from V and 3 bases from J, the junction kept 1 base outside the gene matches. The CDR3 is 14 amino acids. As DNA, the CDR3 is TGTGCCAGCAGGGGGACTAGCGGGAGCTACGAGCAGTACTTC. Its translation: CASRGTSGSYEQYF.

The chain recombines TRBV6-5 with TRBJ1-1; 10 positions match TRBD1. The junction had 8 bases not matched to a gene; V was cut back by 6 bases and J by 10 bases. This CDR3 region has 13 residues. CDR1 MNHEY and CDR2 SVGAGI come from the germline V gene. The CDR3 nucleotides read TGTGCCAGCAGGCGACAGGGGGCGAGTAGAGCTTTCTTT. Translation: CASRRQGASRAFF.

This clone has a single count. This CDR3 is also generated by other DNA sequences in the sample. This chain uses TRBV29-1 with TRBJ1-1; D unclear. The CDR3 has 12 residues. The V end lost 3 bases, the J end lost 1 base, and 6 bases lay between the germline ends. The germline gives CDR1 SQVTM, CDR2 ANQGSEA. DNA of the CDR3: TGCAGCGTTGATCGGGGGAACACTGAAGCTTTCTTT. Amino acids: CSVDRGNTEAFF.

The chain joins TRBV11-2 to TRBJ1-2, with D possibly TRBD1 on 6 matching bases. V lost 8 bases and J lost 8, with 18 bases in between. The CDR3 runs to 13 residues. Germline CDR1 reads SGHAT; CDR2 reads FQNNGV. The CDR3 region is CASGFQGRGGYTF. CDR3 nucleotide sequence: TGTGCCAGCGGATTCCAGGGGAGAGGGGGCTACACCTTC.

V usage is TRBV11-3 and J usage is TRBJ2-2; 7 bases are shared with TRBD1. The germline V gene has CDR1 SGHNT and CDR2 YENEEA. V shed 9 bases and J 3 bases; nucleotides not matched to a gene: 13. The CDR3 consists of 16 residues. CDR3 loop: CARSPSGTDHTGELFF. The CDR3, as DNA: TGTGCCAGGTCCCCCTCCGGGACAGATCACACCGGGGAGCTGTTTTTT.

This chain connects TRBV3-1 (or the pseudogene TRBV3-2) to TRBJ2-7, with D tentatively TRBD2 (6 bases). CDR1 is LGHDT, CDR2 YNNKEL, per germline (reference sequence). The CDR3 runs to 15 residues. V was clipped by 5 bases and J by 6 bases, with 20 bases between them. The CDR3 sequence: CASSNRALAPAEQYF. The DNA of the CDR3 is TGTGCCAGCAGCAACCGGGCGCTAGCGCCCGCCGAGCAGTACTTC.

The chain joins TRBV3-1 (or the pseudogene TRBV3-2) to TRBJ1-3, with no clear D. Trimming cost V 6 bases and J 1 base, with 4 bases left between them. Per germline, CDR1 LGHDT and CDR2 YNNKEL (reference sequence). The length of the CDR3 is 12 residues. The CDR3 here is CASRTSGNTIYF. The CDR3 DNA reads as TGTGCCAGCAGGACATCTGGAAACACCATATATTTT.

This rearrangement joins TRBV24-1 to TRBJ2-5; D is perhaps TRBD1 (8 bases). Germline values: CDR1 KGHDR, CDR2 SFDVKD. Deletions cut 4 bases from V and 4 bases from J, with 15 bases between. The CDR3 extends over 15 amino acids. The CDR3 sequence is CATSDRTGGAETQYF. The CDR3 coding sequence is TGTGCCACCAGTGACAGAACAGGGGGGGCAGAGACCCAGTACTTC.

The chain joins TRBV28 to TRBJ2-1; 7 bases match TRBD1. The CDR3 totals 15 residues. Germline lookup yields CDR1 MDHEN and CDR2 SYDVKM. The junction had 5 bases not matched to a gene; V was cut back by 5 bases and J by 1 base. CDR3 region: CASSAGDSSYNEQFF. CDR3 DNA: TGTGCCAGCAGTGCCGGGGACAGTTCCTACAATGAGCAGTTCTTC.

This chain uses TRBV7-2 with TRBJ2-1, with 9 nucleotides matching TRBD2. Germline V gene sequence: CDR1 SGHTA, CDR2 FQGNSA. The CDR3 loop spans 17 amino acids. V lost 5 bases to trimming and J lost 5 bases; unmatched junction nucleotides: 13. CDR3 nucleotide sequence: TGTGCCAGCAGCCCAGGGAGGTTAGCGGGAGCAGACAATGAGCAGTTCTTC. It translates to CASSPGRLAGADNEQFF.

V gene TRBV7-6 combines with J gene TRBJ2-3, with D perhaps matching TRBD2 (5 bases). The CDR3 contains 15 residues. Germline V gene sequence: CDR1 SGHVS, CDR2 FNYEAQ. V was trimmed by 1 base and J by 5 bases, leaving 13 bases between them. This chain's CDR3 is CASSLGGLARDTQYF. CDR3 DNA sequence: TGTGCCAGCAGCTTAGGAGGGCTAGCTAGAGATACGCAGTATTTT.

This clone is a singleton in its sample. V usage is TRBV7-9 and J usage is TRBJ2-5, with D possibly matching TRBD1 (5 bases). Germline CDR1 is SEHNR and CDR2 is FQNEAQ (reference sequence). Deletions cut 1 base from V and 4 bases from J, with 10 bases between. CDR3 length: 14 amino acids. CDR3 in DNA: TGTGCCAGCAGCTTAGGCTCAGGGATAGAGACCCAGTACTTC. This codes for CASSLGSGIETQYF. Combining the CDR3 with reference TRBV7-9 and TRBJ2-5 gives the whole variable domain DTGVSQNPRHKITKRGQNVTFRCDPISEHNRLYWYRQTLGQGPEFLTYFQNEAQLEKSRLLSDRFSAERPKGSFSTLEIQRTEQGDSAMYLCASSLGSGIETQYFGPGTRLLVL.

The chain has TRBV7-9 and TRBJ2-1, with unresolved D. Germline CDR1 and CDR2: SEHNR and FQNEAQ (reference sequence). V lost 3 bases and J 6 bases, leaving 6 bases between the germline ends. The CDR3 contains 12 residues. This CDR3 reads CASSFLRNEQFF. The CDR3 nucleotides are TGTGCCAGCAGCTTTCTCCGCAATGAGCAGTTCTTC.

This sequence joins TRBV6-1 and TRBJ1-1; maybe TRBD1 (5 bases). The CDR3 spans 13 residues. V lost 2 bases and J 4 bases, leaving 8 bases between the germline ends. CDR1 is MNHNS, CDR2 SASEGT, per germline. For the CDR3, the DNA is TGTGCCAGCAGTGAATGGGGCCGCACTGAAGCTTTCTTT. Its translation: CASSEWGRTEAFF.

The chain links TRBV6-5 to TRBJ1-1, with D perhaps matching TRBD1 (5 bases). V lost 7 bases to trimming and J lost 8 bases, with 14 bases between them. The CDR3 consists of 12 residues. CDR1 is MNHEY, CDR2 SVGAGI, per germline. The CDR3 loop reads CASMGLSLEAFF. CDR3 bases: TGTGCCAGCATGGGGCTTTCATTGGAAGCTTTCTTT.

The chain links TRBV7-9 to TRBJ1-4; unclear D gene. Deletions cut 1 base from V and 10 bases from J, with 10 bases between. The CDR3 is 13 amino acids. The V gene's germline CDR1 is SEHNR and CDR2 FQNEAQ (reference sequence). Here the CDR3 reads CASSLEVAGKLFF. The CDR3 nucleotides are TGTGCCAGCAGCTTAGAGGTAGCTGGAAAACTGTTTTTT.

The V call is TRBV3-1 (or the pseudogene TRBV3-2), the J call TRBJ1-5, with no clear D. V was pared by 0 bases and J by 0 bases, with 9 bases between. The length of the CDR3 is 16 residues. CDR1 is LGHDT and CDR2 is YNNKEL in the germline V gene (reference sequence). CDR3 in amino acids: CASSQDTQNSNQPQHF. DNA of the CDR3: TGTGCCAGCAGCCAAGATACACAGAATAGCAATCAGCCCCAGCATTTT.